This T cell receptor beta chain was identified in a study of OX40 agonist ivuxolimab in advanced cancers. About the study: Each patient was given ivuxolimab into a vein every 2 weeks, at 0.01 to 10 mg/kg.

Using immunoSEQ multiplex PCR, the repertoire was profiled, and TCRdb retains in-frame clones only, with some absent. The table records tens of thousands of clones, approximately 87% of them present only once. Concerning this clone: The target antigen is unknown.

The CDR3 covers 14 residues. The germline V gene encodes CDR1 MNHNS and CDR2 SASEGT. V dropped 2 bases and J dropped 4 bases, with 11 bases sitting between them. Study-level points and caveats: Not determined was the antigen specificity of the expanded peripheral T cells.

The clonotype was recovered from an adult with an advanced solid tumor such as melanoma, head and neck, liver or kidney cancer. This chain links TRBV6-1 with TRBJ1-1; no clear D. This specimen was CD4+ or CD8+ T cells sorted from blood, taken in a trial of the OX40 agonist ivuxolimab. The CDR3 DNA reads as TGTGCCAGCAGTGAAAATCCAGGAAGCACTGAAGCTTTCTTT. Residues: CASSENPGSTEAFF.